Listed below are T cell receptor beta chains from one sample, sequenced in a study of cytomegalovirus exposure and HLA in healthy donors. Assay used: immunoSEQ multiplex PCR; TCRdb lists only in-frame clones, some missing. The sample yields approximately 200,000 clones, about three quarters seen once. Input material: PBMCs. These receptors were obtained from a woman in her twenties or thirties in good health and CMV-seronegative. The CDR3 runs from the conserved cysteine through the conserved F or W. Each record gives: J gene, V gene, clone size, D gene, CDR3 protein, CDR3 DNA. A D gene is named only where the DNA matches it firmly. Clone size is shown for a subset of rows, as once, few, many or a class of expanded clone.

TRBJ2-1	TRBV4-1	-	TRBD1	CASSQDPQGAYEQFF	TGCGCCAGCAGCCAAGACCCTCAGGGGGCCTATGAGCAGTTCTTC
TRBJ1-5	TRBV5-5	few	-	CASSLRRFEPQHF	TGTGCCAGCAGCTTGAGGAGGTTCGAGCCCCAGCATTTT
TRBJ1-6	TRBV7-9	-	-	CASSFTGSNSPLHF	TGTGCCAGCAGCTTCACAGGGTCCAATTCACCCCTCCACTTT
TRBJ2-7	TRBV7-2	-	TRBD1	CASSLVQGDEQYF	TGTGCCAGCAGCTTAGTTCAGGGGGACGAGCAGTACTTC
TRBJ2-1	TRBV5-4	-	TRBD2	CASSRGSTASGREGEQFF	TGTGCCAGCAGCCGGGGGAGTACGGCTAGCGGGAGGGAGGGGGAGCAGTTCTTC
TRBJ2-3	TRBV14	-	TRBD1	CASSQDRGQITDTQYF	TGTGCCAGCAGCCAAGACAGGGGGCAAATCACAGATACGCAGTATTTT
TRBJ1-2	TRBV28	-	TRBD1	CASSFAGGYGYTF	TGTGCCAGCAGTTTTGCAGGGGGATATGGCTACACCTTC
TRBJ1-2	TRBV5-4	-	-	CASSSPARAEGYTF	TGTGCCAGCAGCTCCCCGGCCAGGGCGGAGGGCTACACCTTC
TRBJ2-7	TRBV28	-	TRBD1	CAISPRTGGNEQYF	TGTGCCATTTCGCCCCGAACAGGGGGCAACGAGCAGTACTTC
TRBJ1-2	TRBV18	-	-	CASSENRDSAYGYTF	TGTGCCAGCTCAGAAAACAGGGATAGTGCCTATGGCTACACCTTC
TRBJ2-1	TRBV25-1	-	TRBD2	CASTPGLAGVNEQFF	TGTGCCAGCACCCCGGGACTAGCGGGAGTTAATGAGCAGTTCTTC
TRBJ1-4	TRBV30	-	TRBD1	CAWSDTGATNEKLFF	TGTGCCTGGAGCGATACAGGGGCAACTAATGAAAAACTGTTTTTT
TRBJ1-4	TRBV27	-	TRBD1	CASSFGRGIEKLFF	TGTGCCAGCAGTTTTGGCAGGGGGATTGAAAAACTGTTTTTT
TRBJ1-2	TRBV18	-	-	CASSPATAIGYTF	TGTGCCAGCTCACCTGCGACAGCGATAGGCTACACCTTC
TRBJ1-2	TRBV5-1	-	TRBD1	CASSLEDRVGGYTF	TGCGCCAGCAGCTTGGAGGACAGGGTCGGTGGCTACACCTTC
TRBJ2-5	TRBV30	-	-	CAWSRRWTQYF	TGTGCCTGGAGCCGGAGGTGGACCCAGTACTTC
TRBJ1-2	TRBV18	-	-	CASSPGQIESYGYTF	TGTGCCAGCTCACCTGGACAGATCGAGAGCTATGGCTACACCTTC
TRBJ1-2	TRBV28	-	-	CASSPPLAQANYGYTF	TGTGCCAGCAGTCCCCCCCTGGCCCAAGCTAACTATGGCTACACCTTC
TRBJ1-2	TRBV7-9	-	TRBD1	CASSSQGADYGYTF	TGTGCCAGCAGCTCACAGGGGGCGGACTATGGCTACACCTTC
TRBJ1-4	TRBV5-1	-	-	CASSFLGVEKLFF	TGCGCCAGCAGCTTCCTAGGGGTTGAAAAACTGTTTTTT
TRBJ2-7	TRBV30	-	-	CAWSADRYEQYF	TGTGCCTGGAGTGCTGACAGGTACGAGCAGTACTTC
TRBJ1-5	TRBV30	-	TRBD1	CAWSRDRGQPQHF	TGTGCCTGGAGTCGGGACAGGGGACAGCCCCAGCATTTT
TRBJ1-5	TRBV19	-	-	CASSSRYGNQPQHF	TGTGCCAGTAGTAGCCGGTACGGCAATCAGCCCCAGCATTTT
TRBJ2-1	TRBV5-1	-	-	CASSLDSGNPYNEQFF	TGCGCCAGCAGCTTGGATTCAGGGAATCCCTACAATGAGCAGTTCTTC
TRBJ1-5	TRBV10-2	-	-	CASDPTGSNQPQHF	TGCGCCAGCGACCCGACGGGTAGCAATCAGCCCCAGCATTTT
TRBJ2-1	TRBV13	few	-	CASSLPNYNEQFF	TGTGCCAGCAGCTTACCAAACTACAATGAGCAGTTCTTC
TRBJ2-7	TRBV7-9	once	TRBD1	CASSLGQGFYEQYF	TGTGCCAGCAGCTTGGGACAGGGGTTCTACGAGCAGTACTTC
TRBJ1-5	TRBV2	-	TRBD1	CASSGSGTGKTQPQHF	TGTGCCAGCAGTGGATCCGGGACAGGGAAGACACAGCCCCAGCATTTT
TRBJ1-1	TRBV2	-	TRBD1	CASSPGQGVTEAFF	TGTGCCAGCAGTCCGGGACAGGGAGTCACTGAAGCTTTCTTT
TRBJ2-1	TRBV7-9	-	-	CASSLELVSEMSSYNEQFF	TGTGCCAGCAGCTTAGAGTTGGTATCCGAAATGAGCTCCTACAATGAGCAGTTCTTC
TRBJ1-5	TRBV27	-	TRBD1	CASRQGTAGRDSNQPQHF	TGTGCCAGCAGGCAAGGGACAGCTGGTCGCGATAGCAATCAGCCCCAGCATTTT
TRBJ2-3	TRBV18	few	-	CASSPSRNTDTQYF	TGTGCCAGCTCACCAAGTAGAAACACAGATACGCAGTATTTT
TRBJ2-7	TRBV5-6	-	-	CASSLDRQGGSNEQYF	TGTGCCAGCAGCTTAGACCGACAGGGAGGATCGAACGAGCAGTACTTC
TRBJ2-7	TRBV4-2	-	TRBD1	CASSQAGQGAREQYF	TGTGCCAGCAGCCAAGCCGGACAGGGGGCGAGGGAGCAGTACTTC
TRBJ2-3	TRBV6-5	-	TRBD2	CASSRTSGNPDTQYF	TGTGCCAGCAGCCGGACTAGCGGGAACCCAGATACGCAGTATTTT
TRBJ2-7	TRBV6-1	-	TRBD2	CASSENSSGRYEQYF	TGTGCCAGCAGTGAAAATTCCAGCGGGAGATACGAGCAGTACTTC
TRBJ1-5	TRBV10-3	-	TRBD1	CATRQGQHQPQHF	TGTGCCACCCGACAGGGGCAGCATCAGCCCCAGCATTTT
TRBJ1-1	TRBV27	-	-	CASSLSWGYKSEAFF	TGTGCCAGCAGTTTATCATGGGGCTATAAGTCTGAAGCTTTCTTT